Listed below are T cell receptor beta chains from one sample, sequenced in a study of blood T cell repertoires in COVID-19. Using immunoSEQ multiplex PCR, the repertoire was profiled, and TCRdb retains in-frame clones only, with some absent. The sample records under 100,000 clones, under 80% being singletons. The sequenced sample was peripheral blood. These receptors all come from a woman older than 75 with active or convalescent COVID-19. Both conserved end residues are part of each CDR3. Each record gives: J gene, D gene, V gene, clone size, CDR3 DNA, CDR3 protein. A D gene is named only where the DNA matches it firmly. Where a row states a size, it is once, few, many or the class of an expanded clone; other rows omit it.

j_gene: TRBJ2-2; d_gene: TRBD1; v_gene: TRBV19; abundance: -; CDR3nt: TGTGCCAGTGAAGGCCGGGACAGCTACACCGGGGAGCTGTTTTTT; CDR3aa: CASEGRDSYTGELFF
j_gene: TRBJ2-3; d_gene: TRBD2; v_gene: TRBV29-1; abundance: -; CDR3nt: TGCAGCATAAGAGCGGGGGGCCTAGATACGCAGTATTTT; CDR3aa: CSIRAGGLDTQYF
j_gene: TRBJ1-2; d_gene: -; v_gene: TRBV28; abundance: -; CDR3nt: TGTGCCTCTTACAGCTCAAGAAACTATGGCTACACCTTC; CDR3aa: CASYSSRNYGYTF
j_gene: TRBJ1-1; d_gene: -; v_gene: TRBV7-6; abundance: -; CDR3nt: TGTGCCAGCAGCTTATCCCCAACAATTGGCCGGAACACTGAAGCTTTCTTT; CDR3aa: CASSLSPTIGRNTEAFF
j_gene: TRBJ2-3; d_gene: -; v_gene: TRBV18; abundance: -; CDR3nt: TGTGCCAGCTCACCACCGCGGGGAGATACGCAGTATTTT; CDR3aa: CASSPPRGDTQYF
j_gene: TRBJ1-2; d_gene: -; v_gene: TRBV19; abundance: -; CDR3nt: TGTGCCAGTAGTATCCGGGGGAAGAGCGGCTACACCTTC; CDR3aa: CASSIRGKSGYTF
j_gene: TRBJ1-6; d_gene: TRBD1; v_gene: TRBV11-2; abundance: -; CDR3nt: TGTGCCAGCAGCTTGGGGACAGAAAATTCACCCCTCCACTTT; CDR3aa: CASSLGTENSPLHF
j_gene: TRBJ1-1; d_gene: -; v_gene: TRBV30; abundance: -; CDR3nt: TGTGCCTGGAGTCGAGGGCAGGTGAACACTGAAGCTTTCTTT; CDR3aa: CAWSRGQVNTEAFF
j_gene: TRBJ1-1; d_gene: -; v_gene: TRBV29-1; abundance: -; CDR3nt: TGCAGCGTCCGGGAGACGGACGTGCGGGCTTTCTTT; CDR3aa: CSVRETDVRAFF
j_gene: TRBJ1-4; d_gene: -; v_gene: TRBV7-9; abundance: -; CDR3nt: TGTGCCAGCAGCTCCAAGGGAAGCGTCACAGGGGAAAAACTGTTTTTT; CDR3aa: CASSSKGSVTGEKLFF
j_gene: TRBJ2-2; d_gene: -; v_gene: TRBV19; abundance: -; CDR3nt: TGTGCCAGTAGCCCTATAAACACCGGGGAGCTGTTTTTT; CDR3aa: CASSPINTGELFF
j_gene: TRBJ2-1; d_gene: TRBD2; v_gene: TRBV19; abundance: -; CDR3nt: TGTGCCAGTAGTATAGCGGGGGGGGACAATGAGCAGTTCTTC; CDR3aa: CASSIAGGDNEQFF
j_gene: TRBJ2-3; d_gene: -; v_gene: TRBV16; abundance: -; CDR3nt: TGTGCCAGCAGCCAATTCATTCAGGTAGATACGCAGTATTTT; CDR3aa: CASSQFIQVDTQYF
j_gene: TRBJ2-4; d_gene: TRBD2; v_gene: TRBV30; abundance: -; CDR3nt: TGTGCCTGGATAGGGACTAGCGGGGGGGCGTCCCACTTC; CDR3aa: CAWIGTSGGASHF
j_gene: TRBJ2-5; d_gene: TRBD2; v_gene: TRBV18; abundance: -; CDR3nt: TGTGCCAGCTCACCGGGACTAGCGGAAGAGACCCAGTACTTC; CDR3aa: CASSPGLAEETQYF
j_gene: TRBJ1-5; d_gene: -; v_gene: TRBV29-1; abundance: -; CDR3nt: TGCAGCGCTGGGGGGAGCAATCAGCCCCAGCATTTT; CDR3aa: CSAGGSNQPQHF
j_gene: TRBJ1-5; d_gene: -; v_gene: TRBV10-3; abundance: few; CDR3nt: TGTGCCATCAGTGATATTAGGGGTAATCAGCCCCAGCATTTT; CDR3aa: CAISDIRGNQPQHF
j_gene: TRBJ2-7; d_gene: -; v_gene: TRBV12-3/TRBV12-4; abundance: few; CDR3nt: TGTGCCGTAAGCTTGGGGCAGGGCTACGAGCAGTACTTC; CDR3aa: CAVSLGQGYEQYF
j_gene: TRBJ2-7; d_gene: TRBD2; v_gene: TRBV6-1; abundance: -; CDR3nt: TGTGCCAGCAGTGAGGGACTAGCGGGGGTCTCCTACGAGCAGTACTTC; CDR3aa: CASSEGLAGVSYEQYF
j_gene: TRBJ2-7; d_gene: TRBD1; v_gene: TRBV29-1; abundance: -; CDR3nt: TGCAGCGTACTACAGGGGCTTGAGCAGTACTTC; CDR3aa: CSVLQGLEQYF
j_gene: TRBJ2-2; d_gene: -; v_gene: TRBV11-3; abundance: -; CDR3nt: TGTGCCAGCAGTCCAGGGGGGCCCGGGGAGCTGTTTTTT; CDR3aa: CASSPGGPGELFF
j_gene: TRBJ2-7; d_gene: -; v_gene: TRBV13; abundance: -; CDR3nt: TGTGCCAGCAGCTTCGGTGGGGGGTTAGCCTACGAGCAGTACTTC; CDR3aa: CASSFGGGLAYEQYF
j_gene: TRBJ1-6; d_gene: -; v_gene: TRBV6-5; abundance: -; CDR3nt: TGTGCCAGCAGTTACTCTGGCGGGGGACATTCACCCCTCCACTTT; CDR3aa: CASSYSGGGHSPLHF
j_gene: TRBJ1-4; d_gene: -; v_gene: TRBV7-8; abundance: few; CDR3nt: TGTGCCAGCAGCCCACCGACTACAACTAATGAAAAACTGTTTTTT; CDR3aa: CASSPPTTTNEKLFF
j_gene: TRBJ2-7; d_gene: TRBD2; v_gene: TRBV6-5; abundance: -; CDR3nt: TGTGCCTCAACTAGCGCGGAGCACGAGCAGTACTTC; CDR3aa: CASTSAEHEQYF
j_gene: TRBJ2-2; d_gene: -; v_gene: TRBV7-9; abundance: -; CDR3nt: TGTGCCAGCAGCTTTTTCAGGGCCGGGGAGCTGTTTTTT; CDR3aa: CASSFFRAGELFF
j_gene: TRBJ2-6; d_gene: -; v_gene: TRBV4-3; abundance: once; CDR3nt: TGCGCCAGCAGCCAAGAAAGCGGACCCTCTGGGGCCAACGTCCTGACTTTC; CDR3aa: CASSQESGPSGANVLTF
j_gene: TRBJ2-2; d_gene: TRBD1; v_gene: TRBV23-1; abundance: -; CDR3nt: TGCGCCAGCAGTCAAGGGTTGGACAGGGGAAGCACCGGGGAGCTGTTTTTT; CDR3aa: CASSQGLDRGSTGELFF